The TCR beta chain under discussion was sequenced for a study of vaccination effects on CD4 cells after COVID-19. The CDR3 extends over 14 amino acids. The J segment lost 5 bases and the V segment lost 1 base, leaving 1 base of the junction unmatched. The germline V gene has CDR1 SEHNR and CDR2 FQNEAQ (reference sequence). CD4+ T cells specific for antigen were expanded with viral peptide pools by the ViraFEST assay before sequencing. Investigators separated out CD4+ T cells once 9 to 11 days of culture had passed. The vaccine recipients had no prior SARS-CoV-2 infection, with negative nucleocapsid antibodies. Assay used: immunoSEQ multiplex PCR; TCRdb lists only in-frame clones, some missing. Here the sample spans about 73,000 clones, 60% to 85% being singletons. Concerning this clone itself: Antigen: not known. Other DNA sequences from this sample encode an identical CDR3 as well.

Regarding the study as a whole: Convalescent patients were scarce in the study, and it lacked early post-infection timepoints.

The chain links TRBV7-9 to TRBJ1-4; 7 bases align to TRBD1. The sequence was obtained from a human donor who received a COVID-19 vaccine. This sample comprised CD4+ T cells from PBMCs cultured with SARS-CoV-2 spike peptides, obtained before COVID-19 vaccination. CDR3 in amino acids: CASSLGQGNEKLFF. The CDR3 DNA sequence: TGTGCCAGCAGCTTAGGACAGGGAAATGAAAAACTGTTTTTT.